A selection of T cell receptor beta chains follows, all from one sample in a study of blood T cells in healthy people across ages. MiXCR was run by TCRdb on the 5' RACE reads, yielding one entry per CDR3 protein. Among 800,000 to 900,000 distinct CDR3 sequences listed, 62% were seen once. The sequenced sample consisted of blood. These receptors were taken from a young man in good health. Both conserved end residues are part of each CDR3. Each record gives: CDR3 DNA, CDR3 protein, J gene, clone size, V gene, D gene. The D gene is left open where the match is weak. Some rows have no size entry. The others give once, few or many, or a class for an expanded clone.

DNA: TGCGCCAGCAGCCAAGTAGCGCAAGAGACCCAGTACTTC; CDR3: CASSQVAQETQYF; J: TRBJ2-5; size: .; V: TRBV4-3; D: .
DNA: TGTGCCAGCAGCTTGTCCGAGGGCATTCAGTACTTC; CDR3: CASSLSEGIQYF; J: TRBJ2-4; size: .; V: TRBV11-1; D: .
DNA: TGCGCCAGCAGTCACGCCTCCTACGAGCAGTACTTC; CDR3: CASSHASYEQYF; J: TRBJ2-7; size: few; V: TRBV5-1; D: .
DNA: TGTGCCAGCAGGGGCGGAGCCCCAGATACGCAGTATTTT; CDR3: CASRGGAPDTQYF; J: TRBJ2-3; size: .; V: TRBV9; D: .
DNA: TGTGCCAGCAGCTTGGTTCAGGGGGTGGCCAATGAGCAGTTCTTC; CDR3: CASSLVQGVANEQFF; J: TRBJ2-1; size: .; V: TRBV5-4; D: TRBD1
DNA: TGTGCCAGCAGTTTACTCTGGGGGGTTGGTGAGCAGTTCTTC; CDR3: CASSLLWGVGEQFF; J: TRBJ2-1; size: few; V: TRBV12-3/TRBV12-4; D: .
DNA: TGTGCCATCAGCCAAACACAGGGGATGAACACAGATACGCAGTATTTT; CDR3: CAISQTQGMNTDTQYF; J: TRBJ2-3; size: .; V: TRBV10-3; D: TRBD1
DNA: TGTGCCAGCAGCGTAGTGGGGGAGAACACTGAAGCTTTCTTT; CDR3: CASSVVGENTEAFF; J: TRBJ1-1; size: .; V: TRBV9; D: .
DNA: TGCAGTGCCTCCCCGTCTCGGGCCAACGTCCTGACTTTC; CDR3: CSASPSRANVLTF; J: TRBJ2-6; size: .; V: TRBV20-1; D: .
DNA: TGTGCCACCTGCACAGGGGGCTCCTACAATGAGCAGTTCTTC; CDR3: CATCTGGSYNEQFF; J: TRBJ2-1; size: .; V: TRBV6-5; D: TRBD1
DNA: TGTGCCAGCAGCGGTCATGGGGGCCAAGAGACCCAGTACTTC; CDR3: CASSGHGGQETQYF; J: TRBJ2-5; size: .; V: TRBV9; D: .
DNA: TGTGCCAGCAGTGATACCCCTAGCGGGGGGTACCAAGAGACCCAGTACTTC; CDR3: CASSDTPSGGYQETQYF; J: TRBJ2-5; size: .; V: TRBV2; D: TRBD2
DNA: TGTGCCAGCAGCTCGGGACAGGACCTCTACGAGCAGTACTTC; CDR3: CASSSGQDLYEQYF; J: TRBJ2-7; size: once; V: TRBV7-9; D: TRBD1
DNA: TGTGCCAGCACCCTACAGGGGGCCGGCTATGGCTACACCTTC; CDR3: CASTLQGAGYGYTF; J: TRBJ1-2; size: once; V: TRBV6-1; D: TRBD1
DNA: TGTGCCAGCAGTACGGTCCTTACTCCCCTATATGGCTACACCTTC; CDR3: CASSTVLTPLYGYTF; J: TRBJ1-2; size: .; V: TRBV2; D: .
DNA: TGCAGTGCTAGAGATCTCGGAACTAGCGGGGGATACAATGAGCAGTTCTTC; CDR3: CSARDLGTSGGYNEQFF; J: TRBJ2-1; size: .; V: TRBV20-1; D: TRBD2
DNA: TGTGCCAGCAGCCCCGACGACAGCGCTTTGGGCTATGGCTACACCTTC; CDR3: CASSPDDSALGYGYTF; J: TRBJ1-2; size: .; V: TRBV7-2; D: .
DNA: TGTGCCAGCAGTGAAAGCACAGATACGCAGTATTTT; CDR3: CASSESTDTQYF; J: TRBJ2-3; size: .; V: TRBV2; D: .
DNA: TGTGCCAGCAGCAAAGCCGGGACAGCTAACTACGAGCAGTACTTC; CDR3: CASSKAGTANYEQYF; J: TRBJ2-7; size: few; V: TRBV6-1; D: TRBD1
DNA: TGTGCCAGCAGTGGACAACCGGGACTAGCGGGGGGGGGGAGCTCCTACAATGAGCAGTTCTTC; CDR3: CASSGQPGLAGGGSSYNEQFF; J: TRBJ2-1; size: many; V: TRBV2; D: TRBD2
DNA: TGCAGCGTTGCCGGGACTAGCGGGGGATACAATGAGCAGTACTTC; CDR3: CSVAGTSGGYNEQYF; J: TRBJ2-7; size: .; V: TRBV29-1; D: TRBD2
DNA: TGTGCCAGCAGTCACGGGACTAGCGGGAGAGTTACGCAGTATTTT; CDR3: CASSHGTSGRVTQYF; J: TRBJ2-3; size: once; V: TRBV28; D: TRBD2
DNA: TGTGCCAGCAGTTCAAGGGGGCCTCCCTTCTACAATGAGCAGTTCTTC; CDR3: CASSSRGPPFYNEQFF; J: TRBJ2-1; size: .; V: TRBV25-1; D: TRBD1
DNA: TGCAGCGTTGAAGAGGTGTCTAGCGGGTCCTACAATGAGCAGTTCTTC; CDR3: CSVEEVSSGSYNEQFF; J: TRBJ2-1; size: few; V: TRBV29-1; D: TRBD2
DNA: TGCGCCAGCAGCGTGGCTCCGGGGGCCTACGAGCAGTACTTC; CDR3: CASSVAPGAYEQYF; J: TRBJ2-7; size: .; V: TRBV5-1; D: .
DNA: TGCGCCAGCAGCGCCTTGGGGAGTAGCTCCTACAATGAGCAGTTCTTC; CDR3: CASSALGSSSYNEQFF; J: TRBJ2-1; size: .; V: TRBV5-1; D: .
DNA: TGCAGCGTTGACCCCGGGGACAGCAGCACAGATACGCAGTATTTT; CDR3: CSVDPGDSSTDTQYF; J: TRBJ2-3; size: once; V: TRBV29-1; D: TRBD1
DNA: TGCAGTGCTAGAGATGGGTACCAAGAGACCCAGTACTTC; CDR3: CSARDGYQETQYF; J: TRBJ2-5; size: .; V: TRBV20-1; D: .
DNA: TGTGCCAGCAGCTTAGATTCTGGGGCGGGGGATGAGCAGTTCTTC; CDR3: CASSLDSGAGDEQFF; J: TRBJ2-1; size: few; V: TRBV7-2; D: TRBD2
DNA: TGTGCCAGCAGCCCACTAGGGGACAGGGGGTCCTTAGCCAAAAACATTCAGTACTTC; CDR3: CASSPLGDRGSLAKNIQYF; J: TRBJ2-4; size: .; V: TRBV3-1; D: TRBD1
DNA: TGTGCCATCAGTGTCGGCTCGATGGAGACCCAGTACTTC; CDR3: CAISVGSMETQYF; J: TRBJ2-5; size: .; V: TRBV10-3; D: .
DNA: TGCGCCAGCAGCCAGGGCCGGGACGGCTACTACGAGCAGTACTTC; CDR3: CASSQGRDGYYEQYF; J: TRBJ2-7; size: few; V: TRBV4-3; D: .
DNA: TGTGCCAGCAGCGTAATCGGGGGGATTGAGCAGTTCTTC; CDR3: CASSVIGGIEQFF; J: TRBJ2-1; size: .; V: TRBV9; D: TRBD2
DNA: TGTGCCAGCAGCCCAACGACTAGCCACAATGAGCAGTTCTTC; CDR3: CASSPTTSHNEQFF; J: TRBJ2-1; size: few; V: TRBV9; D: TRBD2
DNA: TGTGCCAGCAGGCGTAACCGGGACAGGGGGAATCAGCCCCAGCATTTT; CDR3: CASRRNRDRGNQPQHF; J: TRBJ1-5; size: few; V: TRBV2; D: TRBD1
DNA: TGTGCCAGCAGCTTGGTGCATTTTAAAAACATTCAGTACTTC; CDR3: CASSLVHFKNIQYF; J: TRBJ2-4; size: .; V: TRBV5-6; D: .
DNA: TGCGCCAGCAGCCAAAGGACAACACGATCACCCCTCCACTTT; CDR3: CASSQRTTRSPLHF; J: TRBJ1-6; size: .; V: TRBV4-3; D: .
DNA: TGCGCCAGCAGCCAAGGGGGAGATTTTGGTACGCAGTATTTT; CDR3: CASSQGGDFGTQYF; J: TRBJ2-3; size: .; V: TRBV4-3; D: .
DNA: TGCGCCAGCAGCCAAGATAGTCTACTATTCTATGGCTACACCTTC; CDR3: CASSQDSLLFYGYTF; J: TRBJ1-2; size: .; V: TRBV4-1; D: .
DNA: TGCAGTGCTCTGAGGGGCGATACGCAGTATTTT; CDR3: CSALRGDTQYF; J: TRBJ2-3; size: few; V: TRBV20-1; D: .
DNA: TGCGCCAGCAGCCTGGATCAGGGGAATGGTGAAAAACTGTTTTTT; CDR3: CASSLDQGNGEKLFF; J: TRBJ1-4; size: .; V: TRBV5-1; D: .
DNA: TGTGCCAGCAGCGTACAGGCTAGCGGATCTAGCACAGATACGCAGTATTTT; CDR3: CASSVQASGSSTDTQYF; J: TRBJ2-3; size: .; V: TRBV9; D: TRBD2
DNA: TGTGCCAGCAACCAGGTTTCCTACGAGCAGTACTTC; CDR3: CASNQVSYEQYF; J: TRBJ2-7; size: .; V: TRBV7-2; D: .
DNA: TGTGCCACACTCAATAGGGGGGACCCAGCCAATGAGCAGTACTTC; CDR3: CATLNRGDPANEQYF; J: TRBJ2-7; size: .; V: TRBV10-3; D: .
DNA: TGTGCCAGCAGCGCCTCCCTAGCGGGGGGTTCCTACAATGAGCAGTTCTTC; CDR3: CASSASLAGGSYNEQFF; J: TRBJ2-1; size: .; V: TRBV9; D: TRBD2
DNA: TGTGCCAGTTGCCCCTCACATTACACCACCTACGAGCAGTACTTC; CDR3: CASCPSHYTTYEQYF; J: TRBJ2-7; size: .; V: TRBV2; D: .
DNA: TGCAGTGCGGGAAGACAGATCTCCTACGAGCAGTACTTC; CDR3: CSAGRQISYEQYF; J: TRBJ2-7; size: few; V: TRBV20-1; D: .
DNA: TGTGCCAGCAGTTTGCTGGTGGGCAAAAACATTCAGTACTTC; CDR3: CASSLLVGKNIQYF; J: TRBJ2-4; size: .; V: TRBV28; D: .
DNA: TGTGCCAGCAGTCGCAAGGAGAACTATGGCTACACCTTC; CDR3: CASSRKENYGYTF; J: TRBJ1-2; size: .; V: TRBV28; D: .
DNA: TGCGCCAGCAGCCAGCTAACGGCCGTGCGCTATGGCTACACCTTC; CDR3: CASSQLTAVRYGYTF; J: TRBJ1-2; size: .; V: TRBV4-3; D: .